The sequence of this T cell receptor beta chain was determined in a study of blood T cell repertoires in COVID-19. Profiling relied on immunoSEQ multiplex PCR, and the TCRdb table lists in-frame clones only, not all of them. The sample includes around 240,000 clones, around 88% of them seen just once. The CDR3 length is 13 residues. CDR1 and CDR2 (germline): SGHAT, FQNNGV. V was pared by 2 bases and J by 8 bases, with 3 bases of the junction left unmatched. This clone was seen only once. The origin of this receptor is a woman in her 50s who had recovered from COVID-19. The sample taken for sequencing was PBMCs or T cells enriched from blood (not recorded which). This sequence joins TRBV11-2 and TRBJ2-1; 7 nucleotides agree with TRBD1. DNA for the CDR3: TGTGCCAGCAGCTTAAGGGGGCCGGATGAGCAGTTCTTC. Translating gives CASSLRGPDEQFF.